What follows are 21 T cell receptor beta chains derived from one specimen sequenced in a study of shared clonotypes between healthy human individuals. TCRdb's table, derived via immunoSEQ multiplex PCR, lists solely in-frame clones and lacks some. The profile covers some 2 million clones, with about 95% appearing a single time and 0.1% to 0.15% taken by the ten largest. The sample comprised naive CD4+ T cells sorted from blood. Indicated subset: CD45RA+ positively selected. The receptor set was obtained from a man between 18 and 35 years old in good health.

In its sample, this clone was seen once. The rearrangement joins TRBV6-1 to TRBJ1-1; D is unresolved. The CDR3 is 15 amino acids. In germline, CDR1 is MNHNS, CDR2 SASEGT. Trimming removed 3 bases from V and 1 base from J, with 12 bases in between. CDR3 residues: CASSDLGSANTEAFF. The CDR3 DNA reads TGTGCCAGCAGTGATCTTGGGAGCGCGAACACTGAAGCTTTCTTT.

The gene calls are TRBV28 and TRBJ1-2; 7 nucleotides line up with TRBD1. J lost 7 bases, V lost 6 bases, and 5 bases had no gene match. The CDR3 is 12 residues long. Germline V gene lookup returns CDR1 MDHEN and CDR2 SYDVKM. CDR3 sequence: CASSRQGPGYTF. The CDR3 nucleotides read TGTGCCAGCAGCAGACAGGGTCCTGGCTACACCTTC.

A note on this clone: The same CDR3 also results from other DNA sequences found in this sample. The chain uses TRBV18 and TRBJ2-7, with 10 bases aligning to TRBD1. CDR1 is KGHSH and CDR2 is LQKENI in the germline V gene. CDR3 length equals 15 residues. V shed 0 bases, J shed 3 bases, and the junction held 2 bases outside the gene matches. CDR3 loop: CASSPPGQGNYEQYF. For the CDR3, the DNA is TGTGCCAGCTCACCACCGGGACAGGGGAACTACGAGCAGTACTTC.

Concerning this clone itself: Other nucleotide sequences from this sample produce the same CDR3. The chain has TRBV27 and TRBJ1-6, with D possibly TRBD1 on 5 matching bases. Looked up from germline, CDR1 is MNHEY and CDR2 is SMNVEV (reference sequence). V was cut by 2 bases and J by 5 bases, with 10 bases left in between. CDR3 length equals 15 residues. In nucleotides, the CDR3 is TGTGCCAGCAGTTTAGGAGCAGGGAATAATTCACCCCTCCACTTT. Its protein product is CASSLGAGNNSPLHF.

With regard to this clone: The identical CDR3 is also encoded by other nucleotide sequences in the sample. The chain recombines TRBV6-1 with TRBJ2-7, with D hard to call. Germline values: CDR1 MNHNS, CDR2 SASEGT. Trimming cost V 0 bases and J 3 bases, with 6 bases left between them. The CDR3 is 13 amino acids. CDR3 sequence: CASSEAGLYEQYF. The CDR3 region has the DNA TGTGCCAGCAGTGAAGCAGGCCTCTACGAGCAGTACTTC.

The genes are TRBV7-9 and TRBJ2-3; the D is unclear. In germline, CDR1 is SEHNR, CDR2 FQNEAQ (reference sequence). The CDR3 contains 14 residues. V was cut by 1 base and J by 2 bases, with 7 bases left in between. The CDR3 loop is CASSLEAVTDTQYF. In DNA form, the CDR3 reads TGTGCCAGCAGCTTAGAGGCAGTCACAGATACGCAGTATTTT.

The V call is TRBV5-1, the J call TRBJ2-3; 9 bases agree with TRBD1. This CDR3 region has 16 residues. The germline CDR1 and CDR2 sequences are SGHRS and YFSETQ. Trimming cost V 1 base and J 1 base; bases outside gene matches: 4. The CDR3 loop reads CASSLMGQGGTDTQYF. CDR3 DNA: TGCGCCAGCAGCTTGATGGGACAGGGAGGCACAGATACGCAGTATTTT.

Concerning this clone: The same CDR3 arises from other DNA sequences in this sample as well. This rearrangement joins TRBV30 to TRBJ2-3; 11 bases agree with TRBD2. The CDR3 totals 17 residues. The ends lost 0 bases at V and 0 bases at J; junction bases unmatched: 5. Germline V lookup: CDR1 GTSNPN, CDR2 SVGIG (reference sequence). CDR3 amino acids: CAWSVRRTSGSTDTQYF. The CDR3 DNA follows: TGTGCCTGGAGTGTACGTCGGACTAGCGGGAGCACAGATACGCAGTATTTT.

J is TRBJ2-1 and V is TRBV28; 11 bases map to TRBD2. This CDR3 has 15 residues. The germline gives CDR1 MDHEN, CDR2 SYDVKM. V lost 7 bases to trimming and J lost 4 bases; unmatched junction nucleotides: 6. The CDR3 loop reads CASTPTSGGYNEQFF. The CDR3 nucleotides are TGTGCCAGCACCCCCACTAGCGGGGGATACAATGAGCAGTTCTTC.

This chain connects TRBV6-1 to TRBJ1-2; a possible D gene is TRBD1 (6 bases). Germline V gene data show CDR1 as MNHNS and CDR2 as SASEGT. CDR3 length: 11 amino acids. Trimming shortened V by 6 bases and J by 8 bases, and 10 bases separated the two germline ends. This CDR3 reads CASSMGGGYTF. Here the CDR3 DNA reads TGTGCCAGCAGCATGGGGGGCGGCTACACCTTC.

J is TRBJ1-1 and V is TRBV19; weak D call: TRBD1 (5 bases). Trimming shortened V by 1 base and J by 0 bases, and 9 bases separated the two germline ends. CDR3 length equals 15 residues. CDR1 and CDR2 from the germline V gene are LNHDA and SQIVND (reference sequence). This chain's CDR3 is CASSIARQLNTEAFF. The DNA for the CDR3 is TGTGCCAGTAGTATAGCGAGACAGCTGAACACTGAAGCTTTCTTT.

This chain links TRBV5-6 with TRBJ1-4; D is unclear. Germline loops: CDR1 SGHDT, CDR2 YYEEEE. The CDR3 spans 15 residues. The V and J ends lost 3 bases and 5 bases respectively, with 14 bases between them. The CDR3 nucleotides read TGTGCCAGCAGCTGGGCAGGTGGTTCCAATGAAAAACTGTTTTTT. Residues: CASSWAGGSNEKLFF.

The chain has TRBV20-1 and TRBJ1-2, with unresolved D. The V gene lost 6 bases and the J gene lost 4 bases, with 6 bases spanning the gap. The CDR3 consists of 10 residues. Germline CDR1 is DFQATT and CDR2 is SNEGSKA (reference sequence). The CDR3, as DNA: TGCAGTGCCCACAGCTATGGCTACACCTTC. Residues: CSAHSYGYTF.

The V call is TRBV9, the J call TRBJ2-6; 12 nucleotides match TRBD1. Germline values: CDR1 SGDLS, CDR2 YYNGEE. Unmatched junction bases numbered 6, after V lost 1 base and J lost 4 bases. The CDR3 extends over 18 amino acids. The CDR3 region has the DNA TGTGCCAGCAGCGTATCGGGACAGGGGGCGCTGGGGGCCAACGTCCTGACTTTC. Amino acids: CASSVSGQGALGANVLTF.

Details on this clone: A read error is possible here, since a much larger clone lies one base away. Distinct nucleotide sequences in the sample also encode this CDR3. This rearrangement joins TRBV7-2 to TRBJ1-2, with TRBD1 matching 9 bases. Per germline, CDR1 SGHTA and CDR2 FQGNSA. Trimming at V came to 3 bases and at J to 1 base, leaving 0 bases not matched to a gene. The CDR3 runs 14 residues. The CDR3 is CASSLGQGNYGYTF. CDR3 bases: TGTGCCAGCAGCTTGGGACAGGGTAACTATGGCTACACCTTC.

This clone has a handful of counts. Additional DNA sequences in this sample encode the identical CDR3. The chain has TRBV18 and TRBJ2-5, with D perhaps TRBD1 (5 bases). Germline V lookup: CDR1 KGHSH, CDR2 LQKENI. The V end was cut by 2 bases, the J end by 2 bases, with 9 bases between. CDR3 length: 14 residues. CDR3 sequence (DNA): TGTGCCAGCTCACCAGGGGCAGTTCAAGAGACCCAGTACTTC. Its translation: CASSPGAVQETQYF. Full variable domain (remainder filled in from reference TRBV18 and TRBJ2-5): NAGVMQNPRHLVRRRGQEARLRCSPMKGHSHVYWYRQLPEEGLKFMVYLQKENIIDESGMPKERFSAEFPKEGPSILRIQQVVRGDSAAYFCASSPGAVQETQYFGPGTRLLVL.

The chain recombines TRBV5-1 with TRBJ2-3; D might be TRBD2 (6 bases). V was trimmed by 2 bases and J by 2 bases, leaving 9 bases between them. CDR3 length: 14 residues. Germline CDR1 and CDR2: SGHRS and YFSETQ. CDR3 bases: TGCGCCAGCAGCTTCGGCGGGATCACAGATACGCAGTATTTT. Translated: CASSFGGITDTQYF.

This sequence joins TRBV19 and TRBJ2-2; D may be TRBD2 (6 bases). CDR1 LNHDA and CDR2 SQIVND come from the germline V gene (reference sequence). The V end lost 6 bases, the J end lost 1 base, and 12 bases lay between the germline ends. The CDR3 totals 15 residues. CDR3 coding DNA: TGTGCCAGTAGAGACCCGGGACTGAACACCGGGGAGCTGTTTTTT. Protein: CASRDPGLNTGELFF.

The V and J genes are TRBV6-6 and TRBJ1-4, with 7 bases that match TRBD1. Trimming cost V 8 bases and J 5 bases; bases outside gene matches: 5. The germline CDR1 and CDR2 sequences are MNHNY and SVGAGI (reference sequence). The length of the CDR3 is 13 residues. CDR3 protein: CASGDSTNEKLFF. DNA of the CDR3: TGTGCCAGCGGGGACAGCACCAATGAAAAACTGTTTTTT.

The J gene is TRBJ2-2, the V gene TRBV2; TRBD2 is a possible D gene (5 bases). This CDR3 has 13 amino acids. V lost 4 bases and J 7 bases, leaving 10 bases between the germline ends. Germline loops: CDR1 SNHLY, CDR2 FYNNEI. For the CDR3, the DNA is TGTGCCAGCAGTGGGCTTCGGGACGGGGAGCTGTTTTTT. Its translation: CASSGLRDGELFF.

The V gene is TRBV5-1, the J gene TRBJ1-1; weak D call: TRBD1 (6 bases). The CDR3 consists of 14 residues. The germline V gene has CDR1 SGHRS and CDR2 YFSETQ. V was shortened by 3 bases and J by 4 bases, with 13 bases between the two germline ends. CDR3 region: CASSSQTGPTEAFF. Here the CDR3 DNA reads TGCGCCAGCAGCTCCCAGACAGGCCCCACTGAAGCTTTCTTT.